The 30 T cell receptor beta chains given below trace back to one sample, sequenced in a study of T-cell memory formation after mild COVID-19. TCRdb redid the calling of the 5' RACE reads with MiXCR, one entry per CDR3 protein. Of roughly 89,000 distinct CDR3 sequences listed, about 16% are singletons. Material: PBMCs or a T cell subset sorted from them (not recorded which). Receptors originate from a man in his late teens or twenties who had mild COVID-19 (a few samples of this study predate the infection). Cell type and time point are not known.

This clonotype was observed a handful of times. The rearrangement links TRBV15 to TRBJ1-5, with 8 positions matching TRBD1. V trimming: 0 bases; J trimming: 3 bases; junction bases outside the gene matches: 1. Germline V CDR1 and CDR2: LNHNV, YYDKDF (reference sequence). The CDR3 covers 15 residues. For the CDR3, the DNA is TGTGCCACCAGCAGAGAGGACAGGGACAATCAGCCCCAGCATTTT. Its translation is CATSREDRDNQPQHF.

The chain uses TRBV5-6 and TRBJ1-6; weak D call: TRBD1 (6 bases). In germline, CDR1 is SGHDT, CDR2 YYEEEE. This CDR3 has 16 residues. Deletions cut 3 bases from V and 8 bases from J, with 18 bases between. The CDR3 sequence is CASSSTDQGSYSPLHF. The CDR3 DNA follows: TGTGCCAGCAGCTCAACCGACCAGGGGTCTTATTCACCCCTCCACTTT. Looking up the rest from reference TRBV5-6 and TRBJ1-6 gives the full variable domain: DAGVTQSPTHLIKTRGQQVTLRCSPKSGHDTVSWYQQALGQGPQFIFQYYEEEERQRGNFPDRFSGHQFPNYSSELNVNALLLGDSALYLCASSSTDQGSYSPLHFGNGTRLTVT.

This clonotype was found a few times. This chain joins TRBV20-1 and TRBJ2-4; a weak D match, TRBD2 (5 bases). Per the germline V gene, CDR1 is DFQATT and CDR2 is SNEGSKA (reference sequence). CDR3 length: 16 amino acids. Deletions cut 6 bases from V and 2 bases from J, with 20 bases between. DNA for the CDR3: TGCAGTGCCCCACGGGAAGGAGGCCTATCCAAAAACATTCAGTACTTC. As protein: CSAPREGGLSKNIQYF.

This clonotype was counted between two and nine times. V usage is TRBV7-2 and J usage is TRBJ2-3; D ambiguous. The CDR3 spans 14 residues. Trimming removed 0 bases from V and 4 bases from J, with 8 bases in between. The germline gives CDR1 SGHTA, CDR2 FQGNSA. The CDR3 here is CASSLAADPDTQYF. The CDR3, as DNA: TGTGCCAGCAGCTTAGCCGCAGATCCAGATACGCAGTATTTT.

This chain joins TRBV4-2 and TRBJ2-6; D is undetermined. V was shortened by 1 base and J by 0 bases, with 13 bases between the two germline ends. CDR3 length: 18 amino acids. CDR1 and CDR2 from the germline V gene are LGHNA and YNFKEQ. CDR3 in amino acids: CASSQGTVRGSGANVLTF. The CDR3, as DNA: TGTGCCAGCAGCCAAGGAACCGTTCGAGGCTCTGGGGCCAACGTCCTGACTTTC.

This chain connects TRBV6-2 or TRBV6-3 to TRBJ2-1, with D possibly matching TRBD2 (6 bases). Trimming pared 5 bases from V and 9 bases from J, leaving 14 bases between. Germline values: CDR1 MNHEY, CDR2 SVGEGT. The CDR3 runs to 13 residues. The DNA for the CDR3 is TGTGCCAGCAGTACCTCCGGGACTCGTGAGCAGTTCTTC. Residues: CASSTSGTREQFF.

V is TRBV27 and J is TRBJ2-1, with D maybe TRBD2 (7 bases). CDR3 size: 15 residues. CDR1 is MNHEY, CDR2 SMNVEV, per germline (reference sequence). V shed 7 bases and J shed 12 bases, with 25 bases lying between them. As DNA, the CDR3 is TGTGCCAGCACCTCTGGGGGAGGGCCGGCGGGGGCGCAGTTCTTC. Translation gives CASTSGGGPAGAQFF.

This clonotype occurred a few times. The chain uses TRBV7-3 and TRBJ2-5, with TRBD2 matching over 7 bases. CDR3 length: 15 residues. Unmatched junction bases numbered 4, after V lost 1 base and J lost 2 bases. Germline V lookup: CDR1 SGHTA, CDR2 FQGTGA. The CDR3 sequence: CASSLNGGLQETQYF. The CDR3 bases are TGTGCCAGCAGCTTAAACGGGGGGTTACAAGAGACCCAGTACTTC.

This clonotype was seen ten or more times. One junction end disagrees with the germline gene, perhaps due to a read error. The chain couples TRBV7-6 to TRBJ2-3, with 8 bases matching TRBD2. The CDR3 sequence is 14 residues long. Germline V lookup: CDR1 SGHVS, CDR2 FNYEAQ. The DNA for the CDR3 is TGTGCCAGCACCTTAGCGGGGAGCACAGATACGCAGTATTTT. This gives the protein CASTLAGSTDTQYF.

This clonotype was found a few times. The V gene is TRBV12-5, the J gene TRBJ1-1; no reliable D call. CDR3 length: 11 residues. Between the trimmed V and J ends, which lost 3 bases and 7 bases, there was a span of 6 bases. Germline CDR1 is LGHNT and CDR2 is FRNRAP. The CDR3 nucleotides read TGTGCTAGTGGTTTCTCGGGTGAAGCTTTCTTT. Protein: CASGFSGEAFF.

The CDR3 sequence: CASSLISSGRETQYF. The CDR3 nucleotides are TGTGCCAGCAGCTTAATATCCAGCGGGCGAGAGACCCAGTACTTC. The rearrangement uses TRBV5-8 and TRBJ2-5; D may be TRBD2 (6 bases). The CDR3 runs 15 residues. V dropped 2 bases and J dropped 4 bases, with 15 bases sitting between them. The germline V gene encodes CDR1 SGHTS and CDR2 YDEGEE.

This clonotype was recorded a few times. The chain recombines TRBV6-5 with TRBJ2-7; possibly TRBD2 for D (5 bases). The CDR3 runs to 13 residues. The ends were cut back, 2 bases at V and 2 bases at J, with 7 bases in the middle. Germline V gene lookup returns CDR1 MNHEY and CDR2 SVGAGI. The CDR3 region has the DNA TGTGCCAGCAGTTACATGGGAGCCTACGAGCAGTACTTC. This codes for CASSYMGAYEQYF.

This clonotype was picked up a small number of times. The chain joins TRBV6-4 to TRBJ1-1, with D uncertain. This CDR3 has 14 residues. In germline, CDR1 is MRHNA, CDR2 SNTAGT. Trimming shortened V by 7 bases and J by 1 base, and 13 bases separated the two germline ends. The CDR3 DNA reads TGTGCCAGCAAAACAGACCCGGGGAACACTGAAGCTTTCTTT. It codes for CASKTDPGNTEAFF.

This clonotype occurred a few times. The genes are TRBV20-1 and TRBJ2-3; 7 bases fit TRBD2. Trimming at V came to 8 bases and at J to 2 bases, leaving 10 bases not matched to a gene. CDR3 length: 14 residues. The germline gives CDR1 DFQATT, CDR2 SNEGSKA (reference sequence). As DNA, the CDR3 is TGCAGTACCTCCGAGCGGGGTTACACAGATACGCAGTATTTT. Translation gives CSTSERGYTDTQYF.

The CDR3 nucleotides are TGCGCCAGCAGTCAACTCGCCGGGACAGGGGCTTTGGCCAAAAACATTCAGTACTTC. It is translated as CASSQLAGTGALAKNIQYF. The rearrangement uses TRBV23-1 and TRBJ2-4; the match to TRBD1 covers 10 bases. TRBV23-1 is treated as an ORF (open reading frame) with a function not yet certain. V shed 2 bases and J 1 base; nucleotides not matched to a gene: 11. The CDR3 totals 19 residues.

This clonotype was seen a handful of times. V usage is TRBV6-2 or TRBV6-3 and J usage is TRBJ2-7; 10 bases are shared with TRBD2. There are 15 residues in the CDR3. Germline lookup yields CDR1 MNHEY and CDR2 SVGEGT. Trimming removed 2 bases from V and 4 bases from J; junction bases left unmatched: 5. CDR3 sequence (DNA): TGTGCCAGCAGTTACGGCTCTAGCGGGGGATACGAGCAGTACGTC. Translating it yields CASSYGSSGGYEQYV.

The V gene is TRBV6-2 or TRBV6-3, the J gene TRBJ2-7; 8 bases map to TRBD1. V was clipped by 2 bases and J by 4 bases; unmatched bases: 1. The length of the CDR3 is 13 residues. Germline V gives CDR1 MNHEY, CDR2 SVGEGT. The CDR3 here is CASSYQGAYEQYF. CDR3 nucleotides: TGTGCCAGCAGTTACCAGGGGGCGTACGAGCAGTACTTC.

Concerning this clonotype: Sequence at one end of the junction differs from germline and may be a read error. V is TRBV25-1 and J is TRBJ2-7; D tentatively reads TRBD1 or TRBD2 (5 bases each). CDR3 length: 11 amino acids. CDR1 and CDR2 from the germline V gene are MGHDK and SYGVNS. CDR3 protein: CASWRVGDPYF. In DNA, the CDR3 is TGTGCCAGCTGGCGTGTTGGGGACCCCTATTTC.

The V call is TRBV5-1, the J call TRBJ2-1; 13 nucleotides align to TRBD2. Trimming at V came to 3 bases and at J to 3 bases, leaving 6 bases not matched to a gene. The CDR3 spans 17 residues. Germline V gene data show CDR1 as SGHRS and CDR2 as YFSETQ. CDR3 in DNA: TGCGCCAGCAGCTCTCGGACTAGCGGGAGACTCTACAATGAGCAGTTCTTC. Residues: CASSSRTSGRLYNEQFF.

Judged by abundance, this clonotype is large. Since a much larger clone is just one base distant, this may be a read error. In DNA, the CDR3 is TGTGCCAGCAGATTTTGGACACCCTACGAGCAGTACTTC. Translating it yields CASRFWTPYEQYF. The chain links TRBV12-3 or TRBV12-4 to TRBJ2-7; weak D call: TRBD1 (5 bases). This CDR3 has 13 residues. V lost 6 bases and J 2 bases, leaving 11 bases between the germline ends.

This clonotype was seen many times. The chain carries TRBV10-3 and TRBJ2-3, with 9 positions matching TRBD2. From germline, CDR1 is ENHRY and CDR2 SYGVKD. The CDR3 spans 19 residues. V dropped 5 bases and J dropped 0; count of bases not matched to a gene: 15. CDR3 residues: CAISLIAGEKPRSTDTQYF. For the CDR3, the DNA is TGTGCCATCAGTTTGATAGCGGGGGAGAAACCCCGTAGCACAGATACGCAGTATTTT.

This clonotype came up a few times. The rearrangement joins TRBV27 to TRBJ2-7; a weak D match, TRBD2 (5 bases). Germline values: CDR1 MNHEY, CDR2 SMNVEV (reference sequence). CDR3 length: 13 amino acids. V lost 2 bases, J lost 7 bases, and 12 bases lay in between. CDR3 sequence reads: CASSLTASWEQYF. The CDR3 DNA is TGTGCCAGCAGTTTAACGGCTAGCTGGGAGCAGTACTTC.

This clonotype occurred a few times. V usage is TRBV6-1 and J usage is TRBJ2-7, with 7 bases that match TRBD1. Germline trimming cut 0 bases from V and 5 bases from J; bases unmatched to any gene: 4. This CDR3 is built from 14 residues. The V gene's germline CDR1 is MNHNS and CDR2 SASEGT. The CDR3 loop reads CASSEAHQGDEQYV. The CDR3 DNA sequence: TGTGCCAGCAGTGAAGCGCACCAGGGGGACGAGCAGTACGTC.

V usage is TRBV11-2 and J usage is TRBJ2-1; 7 positions agree with TRBD1. Germline lookup yields CDR1 SGHAT and CDR2 FQNNGV. The length of the CDR3 is 15 residues. V was pared by 4 bases and J by 1 base, with 4 bases of the junction left unmatched. CDR3 DNA sequence: TGTGCCAGCAGCTCGCCGACAGGGTCCTACAATGAGCAGTTCTTC. Translating gives CASSSPTGSYNEQFF.

This rearrangement joins TRBV7-9 to TRBJ2-7; 9 bases map to TRBD1. Germline V gene data show CDR1 as SEHNR and CDR2 as FQNEAQ (reference sequence). The CDR3 runs 14 residues. The V gene end was trimmed by 1 base and the J gene end by 6 bases; junction bases not matched to a gene: 4. CDR3 coding DNA: TGTGCCAGCAGCTTAGGGGGACAGGGCGGCGAGCAGTACTTC. This gives the protein CASSLGGQGGEQYF.

This clonotype has a handful of counts. This sequence joins TRBV15 and TRBJ2-1; 7 positions match TRBD2. J lost 10 bases, V lost 1 base, and 7 bases had no gene match. Looked up from germline, CDR1 is LNHNV and CDR2 is YYDKDF (reference sequence). The CDR3 is 14 amino acids. The CDR3 loop reads CATSRGPTGGEQFF. CDR3 DNA: TGTGCCACCAGCAGAGGACCGACCGGGGGGGAGCAGTTCTTC.

This clonotype was observed a few times. The chain combines TRBV10-3 with TRBJ1-1, with D possibly matching TRBD1 (5 bases). Trimming stripped 0 bases from V and 4 bases from J, with 21 bases between. This CDR3 is 18 amino acids long. Germline CDR1 ENHRY, CDR2 SYGVKD. The CDR3 DNA reads TGTGCCATCAGTGAGTCGCGGAGGGGTAACGCCCAGGGCACTGAAGCTTTCTTT. Translation gives CAISESRRGNAQGTEAFF.

The V gene is TRBV9, the J gene TRBJ2-2; D is ambiguous. Trimming removed 0 bases from V and 3 bases from J, with 0 bases in between. Germline CDR1 reads SGDLS; CDR2 reads YYNGEE. The CDR3 loop spans 12 amino acids. The CDR3 coding sequence is TGTGCCAGCAGCGTAGACACCGGGGAGCTGTTTTTT. It specifies CASSVDTGELFF.

This clonotype was found a few times. V and J are TRBV20-1 and TRBJ2-2; 8 bases match TRBD2. V lost 3 bases to trimming and J lost 2 bases; unmatched junction nucleotides: 5. The CDR3 is made up of 15 amino acids. CDR1 and CDR2 (germline): DFQATT, SNEGSKA (reference sequence). This chain's CDR3 is CSASAGGFNTGELFF. Here the CDR3 DNA reads TGCAGTGCTAGTGCGGGGGGCTTTAACACCGGGGAGCTGTTTTTT.

The V and J genes are TRBV11-1 and TRBJ2-1; D is possibly TRBD2 (5 bases). The V and J ends lost 3 bases and 9 bases respectively, with 12 bases between them. Germline V gives CDR1 SGHAT, CDR2 FQDESV (reference sequence). CDR3 length: 13 amino acids. DNA of the CDR3: TGTGCCAGCAGCTTCGATTCACGGGGTGAGCAGTTCTTC. Protein product: CASSFDSRGEQFF.